This T cell receptor (beta chain) originates from a study of blood T cell repertoires in COVID-19. TCRdb keeps only in-frame clones here, not all; method: immunoSEQ multiplex PCR. The table records some 320,000 clones, roughly nine tenths of them present only once. CDR3 length: 14 amino acids. V lost 0 bases and J 5 bases, leaving 11 bases between the germline ends. The germline gives CDR1 SGHKS, CDR2 YYEKEE (reference sequence). The gene calls are TRBV5-5 and TRBJ1-2; no reliable D call. The TCR was taken from a man in his 60s who had recovered from COVID-19. Sequences were obtained from PBMCs or T cells enriched from blood (not recorded which). CDR3 residues: CASSLVVGGYGYTF. The CDR3 coding sequence is TGTGCCAGCAGCTTGGTGGTTGGAGGGTATGGCTACACCTTC.